This paragraph reports one T cell receptor beta chain. Its antigen target is currently unknown. Base qualities are not provided; no much larger clone lies one nucleotide away. This specimen comes from a study of CD8 T cells in Susac syndrome (dated by TCRdb to between 2017 and 2020). The study in broad terms: Whether CD8+ T cell activation and differentiation in Susac syndrome was antigen driven was tested using repertoire sequencing.

RNA was extracted with the RNeasy kit and about 0.45 to 1 ug was reverse transcribed using random hexamers. The immunoSEQ multiplex PCR assay, covering 54 Vbeta and 13 Jbeta segments, was used to amplify TCR beta CDR3 regions. To correct PCR amplification bias, a synthetic template baseline was used for both primer optimization and computational correction. The authors' analysis ran thus. Reads were annotated to V, D and J genes according to IMGT and were analyzed with immunoSEQ Analyzer, with only productive sequences retained. Clonality was computed as one minus Shannon entropy normalized by log2 of the number of productive unique sequences. For each patient and control, public and private clones were evaluated within the 100 most prevalent clones. Clones were defined as Susac-specific if absent from the healthy and MS cohorts, from 1052 published viral clones and from other ImmuneACCESS disease sequences. TCRdb trimmed the raw reads at Q25, called clones with MiXCR and kept productive beta chains. Each entry is one CDR3 protein sequence, shown with its most common DNA and genes. The V and J calls come from TCRdb's annotation, not from the publication. For this sample the table gives some 200,000 distinct CDR3 sequences, of which more than 90% were detected only once. The top ten constitute approximately 0.093% of the sample.

The research as a whole found: The number of individuals in the TCR sequencing and HLA analysis was recognized as being relatively small.

High-throughput TCR beta sequencing profiled peripheral blood CD8+ and CD4+ T cells from healthy donors, Susac syndrome patients and multiple sclerosis patients. The multiple sclerosis controls were treatment-naive patients whose relapsing-remitting disease, either stable or active, fulfilled the revised McDonald criteria. Bulk CD8+ and CD4+ T cells were purified magnetically by negative isolation, whereas CD8+ TEMRA cells were enriched by FACS. Blood was drawn into EDTA tubes, processed within 24 hours, and PBMCs were isolated by density gradient centrifugation. PBMCs destined for TCR sequencing were cryopreserved in liquid nitrogen and later thawed in a 37 °C water bath. Purity of sorted or isolated CD4+, CD8+ and CD8+ TEMRA cells was at least 90%. The sequence came from a human donor with multiple sclerosis. Sequencing used CD4+ T cells from PBMCs.

In nucleotides, the sequence is TGCGCCAGCCTTGCGAGCAGGGGGCTAGGAAATGAGCAGTTCTTC. This encodes CASLASRGLGNEQFF. The rearrangement joined TRBV10-2 to TRBJ2-1, with 8 middle bases fitting TRBD1. The germline V gene yields WSHSY for CDR1 and SAAADI for CDR2. The CDR3 spans 15 residues, from the cysteine through the phenylalanine. Solely the CDR3 DNA is kept, with 45 bases framed from the first base. For this chain, trimming is 8 bases at the V end and 7 bases at the J end, and the number of junction bases without a gene match is 13.